The 30 T cell receptor beta chains listed next were all sequenced from one sample in a study of blood T cell repertoires in COVID-19. Measured with immunoSEQ multiplex PCR; TCRdb has only the in-frame clones, and not every one. Of more than 250,000 clones in the sample, less than 85% were seen once. Material: peripheral blood. These receptors were taken from a man aged 60 to 69 who had recovered from COVID-19.

This chain joins TRBV3-1 (or the pseudogene TRBV3-2) and TRBJ2-1; possible D gene TRBD1, 5 bases. CDR1 LGHDT and CDR2 YNNKEL come from the germline V gene (reference sequence). The CDR3 has 15 amino acids. V shed 0 bases and J shed 10 bases, with 16 bases lying between them. The DNA for the CDR3 is TGTGCCAGCAGCCAAGAGGGGATAGGGGAAAAAGAGCAGTTCTTC. This translates into CASSQEGIGEKEQFF.

The rearrangement links TRBV5-5 to TRBJ1-1; D perhaps matches TRBD1 (6 bases). From germline, CDR1 is SGHKS and CDR2 YYEKEE (reference sequence). Deletions cut 4 bases from V and 0 bases from J, with 13 bases between. This CDR3 spans 15 amino acids. CDR3 coding DNA: TGTGCCAGCAGCCCTAGACAGGTCCTGAACACTGAAGCTTTCTTT. This sequence encodes CASSPRQVLNTEAFF.

The chain couples TRBV7-3 to TRBJ2-7; possible D gene TRBD2, 6 bases. Germline V gives CDR1 SGHTA, CDR2 FQGTGA. CDR3 length: 15 residues. V was cut by 5 bases and J by 2 bases, with 16 bases left in between. CDR3 protein: CASSPGSGPTYEQYF. The CDR3 DNA follows: TGTGCCAGCAGCCCTGGGAGCGGGCCTACCTACGAGCAGTACTTC.

The sample holds one count of this clone. In DNA form, the CDR3 reads TGTGCCATCGGCGTAGCGGGATACGAGCAGTACTTC. Protein sequence: CAIGVAGYEQYF. V usage is TRBV10-3 and J usage is TRBJ2-7; 8 positions match TRBD2. V was clipped by 8 bases and J by 4 bases; unmatched bases: 4. The CDR3 runs to 12 residues. CDR1 is ENHRY and CDR2 is SYGVKD in the germline V gene.

V and J are TRBV30 and TRBJ1-1, with D tentatively TRBD1 (6 bases). V shed 5 bases and J shed 1 base, with 14 bases lying between them. CDR3 length equals 14 residues. Per germline, CDR1 GTSNPN and CDR2 SVGIG (reference sequence). CDR3 sequence: CAWAPRGANTEAFF. CDR3 nucleotides: TGTGCCTGGGCTCCCAGGGGCGCGAACACTGAAGCTTTCTTT. The full variable domain, completed using reference TRBV30 and TRBJ1-1, is SQTIHQWPATLVQPVGSPLSLECTVEGTSNPNLYWYRQAAGRGLQLLFYSVGIGQISSEVPQNLSASRPQDRQFILSSKKLLLSDSGFYLCAWAPRGANTEAFFGQGTRLTVV.

This chain connects TRBV10-3 to TRBJ2-3; 9 bases align to TRBD2. This CDR3 contains 16 residues. V was pared by 2 bases and J by 4 bases, with 7 bases of the junction left unmatched. Germline CDR1 reads ENHRY; CDR2 reads SYGVKD. The CDR3 reads CAISEGPAGGPDTQYF. The CDR3 DNA reads TGTGCCATCAGTGAGGGCCCAGCGGGGGGCCCAGATACGCAGTATTTT.

This chain links TRBV20-1 with TRBJ1-5; no firm D call. Germline V lookup: CDR1 DFQATT, CDR2 SNEGSKA (reference sequence). V was cut by 3 bases and J by 3 bases, with 15 bases left in between. The CDR3 has 15 amino acids. This chain's CDR3 is CSASLAGIFNQPQHF. As DNA, the CDR3 is TGCAGTGCTAGTTTGGCAGGTATTTTCAATCAGCCCCAGCATTTT.

The CDR3 sequence: CASSPGRSSYNEQFF. CDR3 DNA sequence: TGTGCCAGCAGCCCAGGGCGGAGCTCCTACAATGAGCAGTTCTTC. The chain links TRBV7-6 to TRBJ2-1, with D perhaps matching TRBD1 (5 bases). Germline-derived CDR1 and CDR2 are SGHVS and FNYEAQ. The CDR3 totals 15 residues. V was cut by 5 bases and J by 0 bases, with 11 bases left in between.

V usage is TRBV23-1 and J usage is TRBJ2-5; a possible D gene is TRBD1 (6 bases). TRBV23-1 belongs to the ORF category, with a function that is uncertain. Trimming left V 0 bases short and J 5 bases short, with 25 bases between. The CDR3 consists of 19 residues. The DNA of the CDR3 is TGCGCCAGCAGTCAATCTTGCGACAGGTTGGCTTGGGGCGGGGAGACCCAGTACTTC. Translation: CASSQSCDRLAWGGETQYF.

The chain has TRBV12-3 or TRBV12-4 and TRBJ2-1; TRBD1 matches at 7 bases. CDR3 length: 12 amino acids. Germline trimming cut 5 bases from V and 13 bases from J; bases unmatched to any gene: 8. CDR3 sequence reads: CASSTTGWAQFF. Here the CDR3 DNA reads TGTGCCAGCAGTACGACAGGGTGGGCACAGTTCTTC.

The J gene is TRBJ1-4, the V gene TRBV20-1; unclear D gene. V lost 3 bases to trimming and J lost 0 bases, with 11 bases between them. This CDR3 has 15 residues. Germline lookup yields CDR1 DFQATT and CDR2 SNEGSKA (reference sequence). CDR3 residues: CSASAGRATNEKLFF. CDR3 in DNA: TGCAGTGCTAGTGCCGGTCGGGCAACTAATGAAAAACTGTTTTTT.

The V and J genes are TRBV11-2 and TRBJ2-3, with 10 positions matching TRBD1. J was trimmed by 0 bases and V by 3 bases; bases with no gene match: 0. CDR1 is SGHAT, CDR2 FQNNGV, per germline. The CDR3 covers 15 residues. Here the CDR3 DNA reads TGTGCCAGCAGCTTGGACAGGGGGAGCACAGATACGCAGTATTTT. Translating it yields CASSLDRGSTDTQYF.

The chain recombines TRBV7-8 with TRBJ1-4; weak D call: TRBD1 (6 bases). The CDR3 is 18 amino acids. In germline, CDR1 is SGHVS, CDR2 FQNEAQ. V lost 0 bases and J lost 0, with 14 bases in between. DNA for the CDR3: TGTGCCAGCAGCTTAGCGATTTCACGGACAGCAACTAATGAAAAACTGTTTTTT. This sequence encodes CASSLAISRTATNEKLFF.

V is TRBV19 and J is TRBJ2-1, with D maybe TRBD2 (6 bases). V was trimmed by 3 bases and J by 5 bases, leaving 14 bases between them. The CDR3 contains 15 residues. From germline, CDR1 is LNHDA and CDR2 SQIVND (reference sequence). The CDR3 protein is CASSIEVGGNNEQFF. The CDR3 DNA follows: TGTGCCAGTAGTATCGAGGTCGGGGGTAACAATGAGCAGTTCTTC. Full variable domain (outside the CDR3, taken from reference TRBV19 and TRBJ2-1): DGGITQSPKYLFRKEGQNVTLSCEQNLNHDAMYWYRQDPGQGLRLIYYSQIVNDFQKGDIAEGYSVSREKKESFPLTVTSAQKNPTAFYLCASSIEVGGNNEQFFGPGTRLTVL.

CDR3 nucleotides: TGCGCCAGCAGTCAATCAAGGAGGGGGCGTATCGGTTCACCCCTCCACTTT. Protein sequence: CASSQSRRGRIGSPLHF. This chain uses TRBV23-1 with TRBJ1-6; TRBD1 aligns across 7 bases. TRBV23-1 is designated an ORF whose function remains uncertain. V was clipped by 0 bases and J by 9 bases; unmatched bases: 11. The CDR3 runs 17 residues.

The V call is TRBV28, the J call TRBJ2-7; TRBD2 might be the D (6 bases). Germline V CDR1 and CDR2: MDHEN, SYDVKM. This CDR3 region has 17 residues. With 1 base removed from V and 1 base from J, the gap between germline ends came to 17 bases. For the CDR3, the DNA is TGTGCCAGCAGTTTATTGCCCGGGGGTGATAGGTCCTACGAGCAGTACTTC. Encoded protein: CASSLLPGGDRSYEQYF.

The V and J genes are TRBV7-2 and TRBJ2-7; no firm D call. The CDR3 runs 14 residues. Trimming left V 5 bases short and J 0 bases short, with 11 bases between. From germline, CDR1 is SGHTA and CDR2 FQGNSA. Here the CDR3 DNA reads TGTGCCAGCAGCCATTCGGTAAGCTCCTACGAGCAGTACTTC. The encoded protein is CASSHSVSSYEQYF.

The genes are TRBV19 and TRBJ1-4; no definite D call. Looked up from germline, CDR1 is LNHDA and CDR2 is SQIVND (reference sequence). V lost 2 bases and J 1 base, leaving 5 bases between the germline ends. The CDR3 totals 14 residues. The CDR3 reads CASSISGTNEKLFF. CDR3 DNA: TGTGCCAGTAGTATATCCGGAACTAATGAAAAACTGTTTTTT.

The gene calls are TRBV9 and TRBJ1-5, with a possible D match to TRBD1 (5 bases). The V and J ends lost 3 bases and 9 bases respectively, with 19 bases between them. The CDR3 sequence is 15 residues long. In germline, CDR1 is SGDLS, CDR2 YYNGEE. This CDR3 is CASSGGGGAEGPQHF. The DNA of the CDR3 is TGTGCCAGCAGCGGAGGAGGAGGGGCTGAAGGGCCCCAGCATTTT.

The chain carries TRBV27 and TRBJ2-1, with 8 bases identical to TRBD2. The CDR3 contains 17 residues. CDR1 MNHEY and CDR2 SMNVEV come from the germline V gene (reference sequence). V shed 10 bases and J 0 bases; nucleotides not matched to a gene: 14. The CDR3 nucleotides are TGTGCCACCGCGGCGGGCCTAGCGGGCGTCTCCTACAATGAGCAGTTCTTC. This gives the protein CATAAGLAGVSYNEQFF.

The V gene is TRBV10-2, the J gene TRBJ2-3; D uncertain. V was trimmed by 5 bases and J by 2 bases, leaving 11 bases between them. This CDR3 has 14 amino acids. CDR1 and CDR2 from the germline V gene are WSHSY and SAAADI. DNA of the CDR3: TGCGCCAGCAGTCAATTCAAACTCACAGATACGCAGTATTTT. Amino acids: CASSQFKLTDTQYF.

The chain has TRBV6-5 and TRBJ1-6, with D perhaps TRBD1 (6 bases). This CDR3 region has 15 residues. Germline V gives CDR1 MNHEY, CDR2 SVGAGI. With 6 bases removed from V and 7 bases from J, the gap between germline ends came to 16 bases. CDR3 amino acids: CASSLPGEGNSPLHF. In DNA form, the CDR3 reads TGTGCCAGCAGCCTGCCAGGGGAGGGGAATTCACCCCTCCACTTT.

V gene TRBV5-1 combines with J gene TRBJ2-3; 10 bases match TRBD1. The CDR3 spans 18 residues. Trimming cost V 1 base and J 4 bases; bases outside gene matches: 12. Germline values: CDR1 SGHRS, CDR2 YFSETQ. CDR3 in DNA: TGCGCCAGCAGCTTGCAATGGGACAGGGGATTTAGTGCAGATACGCAGTATTTT. It translates to CASSLQWDRGFSADTQYF.

The chain couples TRBV9 to TRBJ1-1; D is perhaps TRBD1 (6 bases). The CDR3 contains 14 residues. The ends were cut back, 4 bases at V and 0 bases at J, with 10 bases in the middle. From germline, CDR1 is SGDLS and CDR2 YYNGEE. The CDR3 region has the DNA TGTGCCAGCAGCAGAAGGACAGTGAACACTGAAGCTTTCTTT. Translated, it gives CASSRRTVNTEAFF.

V gene TRBV5-1 combines with J gene TRBJ2-1, with D possibly TRBD2 on 6 matching bases. V was clipped by 3 bases and J by 7 bases, with 20 bases between them. Germline CDR1 reads SGHRS; CDR2 reads YFSETQ. The CDR3 consists of 16 residues. In DNA, the CDR3 is TGCGCCAGCAGCTCTCACACTTCCGGGAGTATAAATGAGCAGTTCTTC. Its protein is CASSSHTSGSINEQFF.

J is TRBJ1-1 and V is TRBV12-3 or TRBV12-4; D is possibly TRBD1 (6 bases). This CDR3 region has 11 residues. Trimming pared 6 bases from V and 7 bases from J, leaving 9 bases between. DNA of the CDR3: TGTGCCAGCAGGCACAGGGATGAAGCTTTCTTT. Protein: CASRHRDEAFF.

CDR3 in DNA: TGTGCCAGCAGCACGACAGCCCGTGATGGCTACACCTTC. It translates to CASSTTARDGYTF. This rearrangement joins TRBV6-5 to TRBJ1-2; D is perhaps TRBD1 (5 bases). This CDR3 has 13 residues. Germline lookup yields CDR1 MNHEY and CDR2 SVGAGI. V dropped 6 bases and J dropped 6 bases, with 14 bases sitting between them.

The V call is TRBV4-1, the J call TRBJ1-6; possible D gene TRBD1, 5 bases. The V end was cut by 5 bases, the J end by 9 bases, with 17 bases between. The CDR3 is 15 amino acids. Germline V lookup: CDR1 MGHRA, CDR2 YSYEKL. The CDR3 reads CASSSDPRAGSPLHF. The DNA for the CDR3 is TGCGCCAGCAGCTCAGATCCCAGGGCTGGTTCACCCCTCCACTTT.

This clone has a single count. V gene TRBV30 combines with J gene TRBJ1-1, with 9 bases identical to TRBD1. This CDR3 is built from 18 residues. CDR1 is GTSNPN and CDR2 is SVGIG in the germline V gene (reference sequence). V shed 2 bases, J shed 1 base, and the junction held 14 bases outside the gene matches. CDR3: CAWSPSFGTGRRNTEAFF. The CDR3 DNA follows: TGTGCCTGGAGTCCCTCATTCGGGACAGGGAGGAGGAACACTGAAGCTTTCTTT. Drawing the rest from reference TRBV30 and TRBJ1-1, the complete variable domain is SQTIHQWPATLVQPVGSPLSLECTVEGTSNPNLYWYRQAAGRGLQLLFYSVGIGQISSEVPQNLSASRPQDRQFILSSKKLLLSDSGFYLCAWSPSFGTGRRNTEAFFGQGTRLTVV.

This clone was found a few times. The chain carries TRBV12-3 or TRBV12-4 and TRBJ2-7; 7 nucleotides line up with TRBD1. Trimming removed 5 bases from V and 12 bases from J; junction bases left unmatched: 13. There are 13 residues in the CDR3. CDR3 residues: CASSKQIQGMPYF. DNA for the CDR3: TGTGCCAGCAGTAAGCAGATACAGGGGATGCCGTACTTC.